The 3 T cell receptor beta chains listed next were all sequenced from one sample in a study of T cells in Graves' hyperthyroidism and ophthalmopathy. What was amplified from RNA transcripts were TCR beta CDR3 regions. First-round RT-PCR targeting the TCR CDR3 was performed with the HTBI primer set. TCRdb reprocessed the multiplex PCR reads via MiXCR and lists one record per CDR3 protein. Here the sample spans some 800,000 distinct CDR3 sequences, over 35% being singletons. The sample taken for sequencing was blood. These receptors all come from a man younger than 35 with Graves' hyperthyroidism.

The V gene is TRBV5-1, the J gene TRBJ1-2, with D unresolved. Germline V gene lookup returns CDR1 SGHRS and CDR2 YFSETQ. Trimming cost V 0 bases and J 8 bases, with 14 bases left between them. This CDR3 has 14 residues. The CDR3 protein is CASSLASTGGGYTF. CDR3 nucleotide sequence: TGCGCCAGCAGCTTGGCCTCGACCGGAGGCGGCTACACCTTC.

This clonotype was counted many times. This sequence joins TRBV7-6 and TRBJ2-2; the D is unclear. Trimming removed 3 bases at V and 6 bases at J, with 5 bases between. This CDR3 is built from 12 residues. Germline CDR1 reads SGHVS; CDR2 reads FNYEAQ. The CDR3 sequence: CASSFNAGELFF. As DNA, the CDR3 is TGTGCCAGCAGCTTCAACGCCGGGGAGCTGTTTTTT.

In DNA, the CDR3 is TGTGCCAGCAGTTTAATAGGGGTCACCGGGGAGCTGTTTTTT. Its protein is CASSLIGVTGELFF. The chain recombines TRBV28 with TRBJ2-2; TRBD1 might be the D (5 bases). The CDR3 spans 14 residues. The germline gives CDR1 MDHEN, CDR2 SYDVKM. Trimming stripped 2 bases from V and 4 bases from J, with 8 bases between.